The clone carrying this TCR beta chain was recorded at least ten times. The sample belongs to a study of spatial heterogeneity in lung cancer. Study at large: Among detected sequences, beta-chain ones consistently exceeded alpha-chain ones in number. Each distinct TCR and UMI combination averaged more than ten appearances in raw reads.

Sample time point: blood at routine non-recurrence follow-up after resection. Unsorted whole RNA samples from tumor, nontumor lung or frozen PBMC were sequenced. TCRdb fed the 5' RACE reads into MiXCR, producing one record per CDR3 protein. The data contain under 45,000 distinct CDR3 sequences, roughly 8% of them singletons. The V gene's germline CDR1 is LGHNA and CDR2 YNFKEQ. CDR3 length equals 19 residues. J lost 1 base, V lost 2 bases, and 9 bases had no gene match. This chain links TRBV4-2 with TRBJ2-2; TRBD2 aligns across 11 bases. The material sequenced was PBMCs, taken at follow-up. The source of this sequence is a male donor with early-stage non-small cell lung cancer. The CDR3 DNA reads as TGTGCCAGCAGCCAACCCCTCGGGCTAGCGGGGGGGAACACCGGGGAGCTGTTTTTT. Residues: CASSQPLGLAGGNTGELFF.